A selection of T cell receptor beta chains follows, all from one sample in a study of control samples from healthy donors and cancer patients. Measured with immunoSEQ multiplex PCR; TCRdb has only the in-frame clones, and not every one. The table has roughly 24,000 clones, roughly 83% seen once. Material for sequencing was PBMCs. These receptors were obtained from a man in his 60s with head and neck cancer. CDR3s include the opening cysteine and the closing phenylalanine or tryptophan. Fields, in order: J gene, V gene, CDR3 protein.

TRBJ2-3 TRBV9 CASSGGGDTQYF
TRBJ1-2 TRBV2 CASSERDAFGYTF
TRBJ2-5 TRBV11-2 CASSPPRSGTSETQYF
TRBJ1-5 TRBV2 CASTGQAFSNQPQHF
TRBJ2-3 TRBV9 CASSEGLGYSTDTQYF
TRBJ1-6 TRBV2 CASSGQTSYNSPLHF
TRBJ2-7 TRBV6-5 CAIDRASYEQYF
TRBJ1-6 TRBV7-8 CASNPFPGDYNSPLHF
TRBJ1-1 TRBV13 CASSSNLGPRGEAFF
TRBJ2-4 TRBV19 CASSIFVGGYKNIQYF
TRBJ2-7 TRBV19 CASSYRLAGYEQYF
TRBJ1-2 TRBV28 CASSFGQKWLYGYTF
TRBJ1-2 TRBV6-6 CASSEGGRANYGYTF
TRBJ1-4 TRBV27 CASRFSARGGEKLFF
TRBJ1-5 TRBV5-1 CASSPAGVSNQPQHF
TRBJ2-7 TRBV19 CASSILGAYEQYF
TRBJ1-6 TRBV7-2 CASSLAGEPYSPLHF
TRBJ2-7 TRBV27 CASGDGYKEQYF
TRBJ1-3 TRBV7-8 CASSLASSGNTIYF
TRBJ1-1 TRBV6-2/TRBV6-3 CASSYPQGAEAFF
TRBJ1-5 TRBV7-8 CASSLSAALYSNQPQHF
TRBJ2-1 TRBV11-3 CASSSPGQSYNEQFF
TRBJ2-7 TRBV2 CASTRRFHEQYF